The clone carrying this TCR beta chain was counted many times. Its specificity is unknown. This sample was included in a study of early T cells in non-severe SARS-CoV-2 infection. Individual cDNA molecules were tagged with unique molecular identifiers, the study reported. TCRdb reanalysed the 5' RACE reads using MiXCR and keeps one entry per CDR3 protein. This table has approximately 35,000 distinct CDR3 sequences, under 6% appearing once. Study-wide results and limits: Comparison of clonotypes with VDJdb favored anti-spike CD8 responses while missing private and CD4 specificities.

The CDR3 has 15 residues. V lost 2 bases to trimming and J lost 2 bases; unmatched junction nucleotides: 4. Germline loops: CDR1 MNHEY, CDR2 SMNVEV (reference sequence). The rearrangement joins TRBV27 to TRBJ2-7; 9 bases line up with TRBD1. The source of this sequence is an adult who was a healthcare worker with PCR-confirmed SARS-CoV-2 infection or an uninfected control (not recorded which). Sequencing was done on a sample of whole blood. This CDR3 is CASSLIRQGAYEQYV. CDR3 sequence (DNA): TGTGCCAGCAGTTTAATACGACAGGGGGCCTACGAGCAGTACGTC.